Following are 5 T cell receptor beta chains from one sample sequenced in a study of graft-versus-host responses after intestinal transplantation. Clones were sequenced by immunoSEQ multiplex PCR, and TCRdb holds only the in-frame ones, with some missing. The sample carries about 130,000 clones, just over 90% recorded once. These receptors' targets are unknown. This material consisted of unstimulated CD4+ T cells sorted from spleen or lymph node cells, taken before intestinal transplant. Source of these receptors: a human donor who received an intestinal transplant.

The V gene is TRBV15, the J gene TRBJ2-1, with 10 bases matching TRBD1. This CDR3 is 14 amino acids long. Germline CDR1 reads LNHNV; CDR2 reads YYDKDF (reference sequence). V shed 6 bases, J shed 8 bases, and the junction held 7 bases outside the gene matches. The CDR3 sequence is CATRGTGVGYEQFF. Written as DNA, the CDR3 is TGTGCCACCAGGGGGACAGGGGTAGGGTATGAGCAGTTCTTC.

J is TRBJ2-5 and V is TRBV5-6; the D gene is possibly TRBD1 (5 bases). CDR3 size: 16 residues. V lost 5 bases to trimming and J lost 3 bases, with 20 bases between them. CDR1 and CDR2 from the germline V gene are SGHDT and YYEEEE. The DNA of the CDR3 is TGTGCCAGCAGTGCCGTGGGGCGCGACCAGAAAGAGACCCAGTACTTC. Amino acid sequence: CASSAVGRDQKETQYF. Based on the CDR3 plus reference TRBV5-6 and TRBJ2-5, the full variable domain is DAGVTQSPTHLIKTRGQQVTLRCSPKSGHDTVSWYQQALGQGPQFIFQYYEEEERQRGNFPDRFSGHQFPNYSSELNVNALLLGDSALYLCASSAVGRDQKETQYFGPGTRLLVL.

In DNA, the CDR3 is TGTGCCAGCAGCTTTGGTTCGGGGGATGGCTACACCTTC. Translated: CASSFGSGDGYTF. The chain is built from TRBV5-5 and TRBJ1-2, with D perhaps matching TRBD1 (5 bases). CDR3 length: 13 amino acids. Germline V lookup: CDR1 SGHKS, CDR2 YYEKEE (reference sequence). The V gene lost 2 bases and the J gene lost 6 bases, with 11 bases spanning the gap.

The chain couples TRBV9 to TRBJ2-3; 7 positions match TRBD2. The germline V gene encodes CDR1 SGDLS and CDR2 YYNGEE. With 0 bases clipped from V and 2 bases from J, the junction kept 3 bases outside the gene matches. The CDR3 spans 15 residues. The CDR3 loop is CASSVGRGDTDTQYF. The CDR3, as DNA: TGTGCCAGCAGCGTAGGTCGGGGGGACACAGATACGCAGTATTTT.

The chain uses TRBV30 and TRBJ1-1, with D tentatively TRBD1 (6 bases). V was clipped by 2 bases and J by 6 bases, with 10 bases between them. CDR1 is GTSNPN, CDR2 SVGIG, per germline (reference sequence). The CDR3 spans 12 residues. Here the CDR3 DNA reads TGTGCCTGGAGTTTTAAGGGGGCTGAAGCTTTCTTT. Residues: CAWSFKGAEAFF.